The clone carrying this TCR beta chain was recorded only once. Antigen specificity is unknown. Mismatch with germline at one junction end may stem from a read error. The source of the sample is a study of T-cell memory formation after mild COVID-19. TCRdb ran MiXCR on the 5' RACE reads and lists one entry per CDR3 protein. Of 84,000 or so distinct CDR3 sequences listed, over 11% are singletons. Study findings and constraints: Pre-infection memory already had some responding clones, implying cross-reactive memory joined. There was no confirmation that second-wave clones peaking on day 37 were SARS-CoV-2 specific. Later expanders leaned CD4+, whereas day 15 to 85 contracting clones were balanced CD4/CD8.

There are 13 residues in the CDR3. CDR1 SGHTS and CDR2 YDEGEE come from the germline V gene. The sample was PBMCs or a T cell subset sorted from them (not recorded which). This chain connects TRBV5-8 to TRBJ2-1, with 8 bases matching TRBD2. The sequence was collected from an adult woman who had mild COVID-19 (a few samples of this study predate the infection). Cell type and time point are not known. The CDR3 loop is CASSLGGRSGGNF. CDR3 nucleotides: TGTGCCAGCAGCTTGGGAGGTAGGAGCGGGGGCAACTTC.